In this sample, the clone carrying this TCR beta chain turned up a few times. Its antigen is still unknown. The CDR3 is 19 amino acids. Germline values: CDR1 LGHNA, CDR2 YSLEER. V lost 0 bases, J lost 1 base, and 10 bases stayed unmatched. This sample stems from a study of T cells after yellow fever vaccination. Study-wide results and caveats: The appearance of a small share of clonotypes in both CD4 and CD8 compartments was observed. When the response was secondary, it was weaker but reached its peak faster, day 5 versus 15.

Researchers made TCR cDNA using 5'RACE template switching, and this step added a universal primer site and UMIs. TCRdb used MiXCR to reprocess the 5' RACE reads, holding one entry per CDR3 protein. This sample has some 600,000 distinct CDR3 sequences, with about 15% found just once. This sample comprised PBMCs, obtained 5 days after the first yellow fever vaccination. The source is a man aged 18 to 29 who received the YFV17D yellow fever vaccine. This chain connects TRBV4-3 to TRBJ1-4, with TRBD1 matching over 8 bases. The CDR3 DNA is TGCGCCAGCAGCCAAGAACCCCCCAGGGGGCGCGTAACTAATGAAAAACTGTTTTTT. This gives the protein CASSQEPPRGRVTNEKLFF.